A selection of T cell receptor beta chains follows, all from one sample in a study of cytomegalovirus exposure and HLA in healthy donors. Clones were sequenced by immunoSEQ multiplex PCR, and TCRdb holds only the in-frame ones, with some missing. The sample shows roughly 100,000 clones, approximately 82% of them seen only once. Sequenced material: PBMCs. The receptor source for this set is a middle-aged man in good health and CMV-seropositive. Both conserved end residues are part of each CDR3. The order of the fields is D gene, clone size, J gene, V gene, CDR3 protein, CDR3 DNA. The D gene is left open where the match is weak. A clone size is listed for some rows: how often the clone was seen (once, few, many), or a class if it is expanded.

d_call: TRBD1; clone_size: .; j_call: TRBJ1-1; v_call: TRBV11-2; cdr3_aa: CASSLWRGATGGNTEAFF; cdr3_nt: TGTGCCAGCAGCTTATGGAGGGGGGCGACAGGGGGTAACACTGAAGCTTTCTTT
d_call: TRBD1; clone_size: .; j_call: TRBJ2-5; v_call: TRBV10-2; cdr3_aa: CASSATGQETQYF; cdr3_nt: TGCGCCAGCAGCGCGACAGGGCAAGAGACCCAGTACTTC
d_call: TRBD1; clone_size: once; j_call: TRBJ2-7; v_call: TRBV19; cdr3_aa: CASSIIPGQALGEQYF; cdr3_nt: TGTGCCAGTAGTATAATCCCTGGACAGGCCTTGGGCGAGCAGTACTTC
d_call: .; clone_size: .; j_call: TRBJ1-5; v_call: TRBV6-1; cdr3_aa: CASTFWGPGNQPQHF; cdr3_nt: TGTGCCAGCACCTTCTGGGGGCCAGGGAATCAGCCCCAGCATTTT
d_call: .; clone_size: .; j_call: TRBJ2-6; v_call: TRBV21-1; cdr3_aa: CASSRLGTDSGANVLTF; cdr3_nt: TGTGCCAGCAGTAGACTAGGGACGGACTCTGGGGCCAACGTCCTGACTTTC
d_call: .; clone_size: once; j_call: TRBJ1-1; v_call: TRBV28; cdr3_aa: CASSFYRVLNTEAFF; cdr3_nt: TGTGCCAGCAGTTTCTATCGGGTTCTGAACACTGAAGCTTTCTTT
d_call: .; clone_size: .; j_call: TRBJ1-3; v_call: TRBV10-3; cdr3_aa: CAIKGGRGAGNTIYF; cdr3_nt: TGTGCCATCAAAGGCGGCAGGGGAGCTGGAAACACCATATATTTT
d_call: TRBD2; clone_size: .; j_call: TRBJ2-5; v_call: TRBV7-9; cdr3_aa: CASSRTSGGAEETQYF; cdr3_nt: TGTGCCAGCAGCCGGACTAGCGGGGGGGCAGAAGAGACCCAGTACTTC
d_call: .; clone_size: .; j_call: TRBJ1-2; v_call: TRBV7-9; cdr3_aa: CASSLGESYYGYTF; cdr3_nt: TGTGCCAGCAGCCTTGGGGAGTCTTACTATGGCTACACCTTC
d_call: TRBD1; clone_size: .; j_call: TRBJ1-3; v_call: TRBV4-1; cdr3_aa: CASSQGDRSSGNTIYF; cdr3_nt: TGCGCCAGCAGCCAAGGGGACAGGAGCTCTGGAAACACCATATATTTT
d_call: TRBD1; clone_size: .; j_call: TRBJ2-7; v_call: TRBV18; cdr3_aa: CASSPVGTGGEQYF; cdr3_nt: TGTGCCAGCTCACCCGTGGGGACAGGCGGCGAGCAGTACTTC
d_call: TRBD1; clone_size: .; j_call: TRBJ1-5; v_call: TRBV9; cdr3_aa: CASSVGTGTNQPQHF; cdr3_nt: TGTGCCAGCAGCGTCGGGACAGGAACCAATCAGCCCCAGCATTTT
d_call: .; clone_size: .; j_call: TRBJ2-5; v_call: TRBV5-1; cdr3_aa: CASSLADSQETQYF; cdr3_nt: TGCGCCAGCAGCTTGGCGGACAGCCAAGAGACCCAGTACTTC
d_call: .; clone_size: .; j_call: TRBJ2-2; v_call: TRBV6-1; cdr3_aa: CASSERGGRNTGELFF; cdr3_nt: TGTGCCAGCAGTGAGAGGGGGGGCCGTAACACCGGGGAGCTGTTTTTT
d_call: TRBD1; clone_size: .; j_call: TRBJ2-7; v_call: TRBV13; cdr3_aa: CASSLESTGGSYEQYF; cdr3_nt: TGTGCCAGCAGCTTAGAGTCGACAGGGGGCTCCTACGAGCAGTACTTC
d_call: TRBD1; clone_size: .; j_call: TRBJ1-5; v_call: TRBV6-1; cdr3_aa: CTSRGEGESNQPQHF; cdr3_nt: TGTACCAGCAGGGGGGAGGGGGAGAGCAATCAGCCCCAGCATTTT
d_call: TRBD2; clone_size: .; j_call: TRBJ2-3; v_call: TRBV19; cdr3_aa: CACSPGGVGTDTQYF; cdr3_nt: TGTGCCTGCTCCCCGGGGGGAGTCGGGACAGATACGCAGTATTTT
d_call: .; clone_size: .; j_call: TRBJ2-5; v_call: TRBV19; cdr3_aa: CASSMGRGYQQETQYF; cdr3_nt: TGTGCCAGTAGTATGGGAAGGGGGTACCAGCAAGAGACCCAGTACTTC
d_call: .; clone_size: .; j_call: TRBJ1-3; v_call: TRBV9; cdr3_aa: CASSVARGGSGGGNTIYF; cdr3_nt: TGTGCCAGCAGCGTAGCGCGCGGAGGGAGTGGTGGTGGAAACACCATATATTTT
d_call: .; clone_size: .; j_call: TRBJ2-7; v_call: TRBV4-3; cdr3_aa: CASSQDVRAYEQYF; cdr3_nt: TGCGCCAGCAGCCAAGATGTCAGGGCCTACGAGCAGTACTTC
d_call: .; clone_size: once; j_call: TRBJ2-7; v_call: TRBV11-2; cdr3_aa: CFFKQKAAYEQYF; cdr3_nt: TGTTTTTTCAAGCAGAAGGCGGCATACGAGCAGTACTTC
d_call: .; clone_size: .; j_call: TRBJ2-1; v_call: TRBV19; cdr3_aa: CAPTRRSGRYNEQFF; cdr3_nt: TGTGCCCCGACCAGGCGGAGCGGGCGTTACAATGAGCAGTTCTTC
d_call: .; clone_size: .; j_call: TRBJ1-6; v_call: TRBV28; cdr3_aa: CASSFGDSTYNSPLHF; cdr3_nt: TGTGCCAGCAGTTTTGGGGACTCGACCTATAATTCACCCCTCCACTTT